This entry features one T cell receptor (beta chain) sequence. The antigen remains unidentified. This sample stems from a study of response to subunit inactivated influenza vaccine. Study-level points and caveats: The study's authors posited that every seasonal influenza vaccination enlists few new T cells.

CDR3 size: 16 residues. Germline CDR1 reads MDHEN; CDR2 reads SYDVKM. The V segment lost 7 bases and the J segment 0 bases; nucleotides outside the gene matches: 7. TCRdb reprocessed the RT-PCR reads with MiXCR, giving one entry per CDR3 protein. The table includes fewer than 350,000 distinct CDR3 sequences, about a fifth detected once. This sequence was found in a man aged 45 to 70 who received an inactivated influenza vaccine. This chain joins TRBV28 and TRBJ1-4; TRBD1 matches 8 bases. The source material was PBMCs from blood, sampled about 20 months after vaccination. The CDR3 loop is CASKGQELTTNEKLFF. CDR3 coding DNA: TGTGCCAGCAAGGGACAGGAATTAACAACTAATGAAAAACTGTTTTTT.